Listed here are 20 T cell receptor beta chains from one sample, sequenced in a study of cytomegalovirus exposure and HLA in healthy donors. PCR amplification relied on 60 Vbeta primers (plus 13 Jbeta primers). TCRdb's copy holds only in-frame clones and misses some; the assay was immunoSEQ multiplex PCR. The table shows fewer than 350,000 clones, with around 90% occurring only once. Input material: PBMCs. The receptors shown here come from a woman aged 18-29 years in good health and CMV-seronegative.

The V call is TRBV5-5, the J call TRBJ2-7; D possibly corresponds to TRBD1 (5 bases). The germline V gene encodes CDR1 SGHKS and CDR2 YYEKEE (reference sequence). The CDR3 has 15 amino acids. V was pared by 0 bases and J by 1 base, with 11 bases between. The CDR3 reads CASSLEGAPSYEQYF. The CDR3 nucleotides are TGTGCCAGCAGCTTGGAAGGGGCACCGTCCTACGAGCAGTACTTC. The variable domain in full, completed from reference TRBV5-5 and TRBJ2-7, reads DAGVTQSPTHLIKTRGQQVTLRCSPISGHKSVSWYQQVLGQGPQFIFQYYEKEERGRGNFPDRFSARQFPNYSSELNVNALLLGDSALYLCASSLEGAPSYEQYFGPGTRLTVT.

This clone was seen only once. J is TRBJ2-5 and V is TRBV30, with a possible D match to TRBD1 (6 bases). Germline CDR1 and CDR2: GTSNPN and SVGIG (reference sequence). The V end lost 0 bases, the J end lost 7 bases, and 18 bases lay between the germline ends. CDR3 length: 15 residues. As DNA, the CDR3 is TGTGCCTGGAGTGTACCTTTGGGGCAGACAGGGACCCAGTACTTC. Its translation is CAWSVPLGQTGTQYF. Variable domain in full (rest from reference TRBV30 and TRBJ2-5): SQTIHQWPATLVQPVGSPLSLECTVEGTSNPNLYWYRQAAGRGLQLLFYSVGIGQISSEVPQNLSASRPQDRQFILSSKKLLLSDSGFYLCAWSVPLGQTGTQYFGPGTRLLVL.

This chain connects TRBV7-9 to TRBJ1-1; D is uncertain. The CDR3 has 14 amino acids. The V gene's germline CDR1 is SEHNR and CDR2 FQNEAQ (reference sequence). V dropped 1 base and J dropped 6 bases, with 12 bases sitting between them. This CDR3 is CASSLVRVTPEAFF. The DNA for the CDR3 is TGTGCCAGCAGCTTAGTTCGGGTCACTCCTGAAGCTTTCTTT.

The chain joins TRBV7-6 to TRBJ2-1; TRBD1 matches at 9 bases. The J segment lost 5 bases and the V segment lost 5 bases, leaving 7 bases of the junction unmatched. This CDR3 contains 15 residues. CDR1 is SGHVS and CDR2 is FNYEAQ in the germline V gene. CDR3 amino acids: CASSPTGGSNNEQFF. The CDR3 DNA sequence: TGTGCCAGCAGCCCTACAGGGGGCAGCAACAATGAGCAGTTCTTC.

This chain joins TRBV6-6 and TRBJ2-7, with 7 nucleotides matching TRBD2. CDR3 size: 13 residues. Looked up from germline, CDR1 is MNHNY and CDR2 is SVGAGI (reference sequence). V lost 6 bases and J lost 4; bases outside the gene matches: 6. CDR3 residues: CASSGTTEYEQYF. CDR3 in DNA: TGTGCCAGCAGCGGGACTACCGAGTACGAGCAGTACTTC.

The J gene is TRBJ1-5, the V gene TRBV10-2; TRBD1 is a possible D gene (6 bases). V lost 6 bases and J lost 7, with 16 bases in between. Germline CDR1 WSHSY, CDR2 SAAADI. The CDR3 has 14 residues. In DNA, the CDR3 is TGCGCCAGCAGCCCTCAGGGGCTGGGCCAGCCCCAGCATTTT. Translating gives CASSPQGLGQPQHF.

The CDR3 DNA reads TGTGCCAGTTGGGACAGGGGGAACACTGAAGCTTTCTTT. It specifies CASWDRGNTEAFF. The V and J genes are TRBV19 and TRBJ1-1; TRBD1 agrees at 10 bases. The germline gives CDR1 LNHDA, CDR2 SQIVND (reference sequence). The length of the CDR3 is 13 residues. Losses at the gene ends were 8 bases for V and 1 base for J; bases not matched to a gene: 1.

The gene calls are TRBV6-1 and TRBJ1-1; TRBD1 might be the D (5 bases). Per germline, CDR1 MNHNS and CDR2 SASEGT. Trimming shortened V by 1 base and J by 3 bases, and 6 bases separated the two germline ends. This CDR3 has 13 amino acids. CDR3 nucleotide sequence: TGTGCCAGCAGTGAAGTCAGGGACACTGAAGCTTTCTTT. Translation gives CASSEVRDTEAFF.

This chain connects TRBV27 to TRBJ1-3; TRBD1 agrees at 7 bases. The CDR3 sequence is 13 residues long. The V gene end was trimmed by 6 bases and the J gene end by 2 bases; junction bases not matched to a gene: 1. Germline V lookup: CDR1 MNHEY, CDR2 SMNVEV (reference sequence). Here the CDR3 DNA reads TGTGCCAGCAGCACAGGGGCTGGAAACACCATATATTTT. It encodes CASSTGAGNTIYF.

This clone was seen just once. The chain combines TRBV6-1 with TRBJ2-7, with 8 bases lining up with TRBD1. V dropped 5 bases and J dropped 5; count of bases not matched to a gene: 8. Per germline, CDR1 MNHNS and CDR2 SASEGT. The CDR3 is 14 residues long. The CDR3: CASSSRQGIHEQYF. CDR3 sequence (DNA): TGTGCCAGCAGTTCAAGACAGGGGATCCACGAGCAGTACTTC.

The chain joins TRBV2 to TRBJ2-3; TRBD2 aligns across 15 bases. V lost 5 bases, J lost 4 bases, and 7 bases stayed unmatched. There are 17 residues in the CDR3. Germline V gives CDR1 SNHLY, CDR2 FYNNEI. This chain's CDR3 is CASSLGLAGGFADTQYF. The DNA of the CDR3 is TGTGCCAGCAGTCTAGGACTAGCGGGGGGGTTTGCAGATACGCAGTATTTT.

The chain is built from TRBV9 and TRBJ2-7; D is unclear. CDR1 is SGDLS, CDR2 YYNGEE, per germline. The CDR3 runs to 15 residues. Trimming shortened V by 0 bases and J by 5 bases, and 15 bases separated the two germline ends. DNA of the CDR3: TGTGCCAGCAGCGTAGGTGGTAGAGAGTCTCACGAGCAGTACTTC. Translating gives CASSVGGRESHEQYF.

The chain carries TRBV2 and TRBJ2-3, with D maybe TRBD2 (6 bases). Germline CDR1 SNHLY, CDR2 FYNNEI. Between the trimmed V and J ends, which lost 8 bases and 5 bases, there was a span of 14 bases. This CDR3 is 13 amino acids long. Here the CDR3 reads CASGGTGGDTQYF. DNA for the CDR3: TGTGCCAGCGGGGGGACCGGGGGAGATACGCAGTATTTT.

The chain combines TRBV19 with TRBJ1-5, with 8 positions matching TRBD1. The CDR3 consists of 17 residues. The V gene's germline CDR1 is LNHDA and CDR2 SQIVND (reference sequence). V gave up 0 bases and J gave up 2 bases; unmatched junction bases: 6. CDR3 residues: CASSIDRDRMGNQPQHF. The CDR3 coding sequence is TGTGCCAGTAGTATAGACCGGGACAGGATGGGCAATCAGCCCCAGCATTTT.

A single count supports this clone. The CDR3, as DNA: TGTGCCAGCAGCTTGGCAGGGGGCGCAAATCAGCCCCAGCATTTT. Its translation: CASSLAGGANQPQHF. This chain uses TRBV5-5 with TRBJ1-5; 8 bases are a match to TRBD1. The CDR3 is 15 residues long. J gave up 4 bases and V 0 bases, and 3 bases lay outside the gene matches. Germline V gene sequence: CDR1 SGHKS, CDR2 YYEKEE (reference sequence). The full variable domain, with the rest looked up from reference TRBV5-5 and TRBJ1-5, is DAGVTQSPTHLIKTRGQQVTLRCSPISGHKSVSWYQQVLGQGPQFIFQYYEKEERGRGNFPDRFSARQFPNYSSELNVNALLLGDSALYLCASSLAGGANQPQHFGDGTRLSIL.

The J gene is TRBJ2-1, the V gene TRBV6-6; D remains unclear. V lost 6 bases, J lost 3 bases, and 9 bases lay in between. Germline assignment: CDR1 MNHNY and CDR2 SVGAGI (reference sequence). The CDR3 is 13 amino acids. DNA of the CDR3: TGTGCCAGCAGCGCCACAGACTACAATGAGCAGTTCTTC. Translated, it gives CASSATDYNEQFF.

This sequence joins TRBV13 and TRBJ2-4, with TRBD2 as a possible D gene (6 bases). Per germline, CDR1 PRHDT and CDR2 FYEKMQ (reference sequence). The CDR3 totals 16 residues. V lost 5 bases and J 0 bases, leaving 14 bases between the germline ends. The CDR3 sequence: CASSTSSDLAKNIQYF. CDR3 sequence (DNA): TGTGCCAGCAGCACCTCTAGCGACCTAGCCAAAAACATTCAGTACTTC.

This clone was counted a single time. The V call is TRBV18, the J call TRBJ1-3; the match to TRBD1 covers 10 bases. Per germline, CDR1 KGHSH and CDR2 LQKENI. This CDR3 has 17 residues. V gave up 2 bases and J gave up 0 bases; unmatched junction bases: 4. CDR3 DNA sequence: TGTGCCAGCTCACCAAGACAGGGGGCTCGCTCTGGAAACACCATATATTTT. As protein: CASSPRQGARSGNTIYF.

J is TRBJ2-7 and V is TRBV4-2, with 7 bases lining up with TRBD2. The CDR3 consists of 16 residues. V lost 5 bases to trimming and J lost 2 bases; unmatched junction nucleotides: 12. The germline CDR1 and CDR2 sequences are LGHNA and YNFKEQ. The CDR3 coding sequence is TGTGCCAGCAGCTTAAGAGCCAGCGGGGACCCCTACGAGCAGTACTTC. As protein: CASSLRASGDPYEQYF.

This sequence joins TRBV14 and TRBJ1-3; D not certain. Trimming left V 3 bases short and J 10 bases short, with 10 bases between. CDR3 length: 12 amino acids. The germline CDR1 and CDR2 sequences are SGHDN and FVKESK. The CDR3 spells CASSQEDLTIYF. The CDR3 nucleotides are TGTGCCAGCAGCCAGGAGGACTTGACCATATATTTT.